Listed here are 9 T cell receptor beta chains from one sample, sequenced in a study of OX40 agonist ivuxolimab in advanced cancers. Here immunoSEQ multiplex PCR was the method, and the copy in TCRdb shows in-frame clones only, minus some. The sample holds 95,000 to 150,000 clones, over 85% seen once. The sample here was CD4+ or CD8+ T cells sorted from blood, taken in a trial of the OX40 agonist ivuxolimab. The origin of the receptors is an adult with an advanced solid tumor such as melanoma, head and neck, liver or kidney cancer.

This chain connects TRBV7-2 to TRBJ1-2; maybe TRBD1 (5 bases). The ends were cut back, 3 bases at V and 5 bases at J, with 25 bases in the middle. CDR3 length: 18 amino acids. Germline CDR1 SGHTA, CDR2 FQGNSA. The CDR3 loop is CASSFFFGGGRRKYGYTF. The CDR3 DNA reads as TGTGCCAGCAGCTTCTTTTTTGGTGGGGGACGGAGAAAGTATGGCTACACCTTC.

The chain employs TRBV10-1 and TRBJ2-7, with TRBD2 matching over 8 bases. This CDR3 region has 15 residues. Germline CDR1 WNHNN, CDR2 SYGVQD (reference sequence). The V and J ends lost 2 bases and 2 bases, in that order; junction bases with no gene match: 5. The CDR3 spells CASSEAAGGPYEQYF. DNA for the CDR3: TGCGCCAGCAGTGAGGCGGCGGGGGGACCCTACGAGCAGTACTTC.

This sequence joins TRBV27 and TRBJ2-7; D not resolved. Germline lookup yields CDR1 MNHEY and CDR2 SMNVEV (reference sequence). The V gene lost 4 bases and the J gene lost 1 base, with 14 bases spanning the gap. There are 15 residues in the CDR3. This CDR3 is CASSYDGITSYEQYF. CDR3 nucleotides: TGTGCCAGCAGTTATGACGGAATTACGTCCTACGAGCAGTACTTC.

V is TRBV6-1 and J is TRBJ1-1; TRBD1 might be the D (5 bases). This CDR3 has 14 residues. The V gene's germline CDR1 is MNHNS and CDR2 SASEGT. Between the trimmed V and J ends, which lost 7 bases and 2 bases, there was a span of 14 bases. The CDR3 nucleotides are TGTGCCAGCATAGGGGTGGGGGGTAACACTGAAGCTTTCTTT. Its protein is CASIGVGGNTEAFF.

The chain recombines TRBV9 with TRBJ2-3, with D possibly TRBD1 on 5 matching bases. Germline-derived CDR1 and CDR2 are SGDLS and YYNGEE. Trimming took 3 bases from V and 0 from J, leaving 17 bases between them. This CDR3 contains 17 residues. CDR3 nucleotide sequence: TGTGCCAGCAGCGGATCATTGACAGCGACTAGCACAGATACGCAGTATTTT. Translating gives CASSGSLTATSTDTQYF.

The CDR3 nucleotides are TGTGCCAGCAGCCCCGCTGGGACAGTTGGGTACGAGCAGTACTTC. Residues: CASSPAGTVGYEQYF. The rearrangement uses TRBV11-1 and TRBJ2-7; 7 bases are a match to TRBD1. Germline trimming cut 5 bases from V and 4 bases from J; bases unmatched to any gene: 11. There are 15 residues in the CDR3. The germline V gene encodes CDR1 SGHAT and CDR2 FQDESV (reference sequence).

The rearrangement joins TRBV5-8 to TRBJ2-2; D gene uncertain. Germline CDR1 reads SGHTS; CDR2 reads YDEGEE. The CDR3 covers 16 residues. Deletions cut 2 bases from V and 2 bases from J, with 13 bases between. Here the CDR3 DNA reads TGTGCCAGCAGCTTTGGCTTCCCAGCTAACACCGGGGAGCTGTTTTTT. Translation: CASSFGFPANTGELFF.

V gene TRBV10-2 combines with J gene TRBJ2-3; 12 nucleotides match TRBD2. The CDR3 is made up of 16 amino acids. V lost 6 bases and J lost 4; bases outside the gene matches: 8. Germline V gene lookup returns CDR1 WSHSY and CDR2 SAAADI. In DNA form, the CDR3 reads TGCGCCAGCAGGGCTAGCGGGAGGGCCCTCGCAGATACGCAGTATTTT. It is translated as CASRASGRALADTQYF.

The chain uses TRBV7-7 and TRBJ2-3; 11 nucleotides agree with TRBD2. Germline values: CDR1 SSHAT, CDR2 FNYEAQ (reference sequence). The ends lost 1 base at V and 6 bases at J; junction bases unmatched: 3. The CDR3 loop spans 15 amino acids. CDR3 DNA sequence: TGTGCCAGCAGCTTAGTAGCGGGAGGGCCTGATACGCAGTATTTT. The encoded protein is CASSLVAGGPDTQYF.